This TCR beta chain was sequenced for a study of cytomegalovirus exposure and HLA in healthy donors. About this clone itself: Its antigen is still unknown.

Findings and caveats of the study: Most TCR sequences were seen very rarely across donors, but some public TCRs occurred in many.

Germline lookup yields CDR1 MDHEN and CDR2 SYDVKM. The CDR3 length is 21 residues. With V trimmed by 3 bases and J by 4 bases, 23 bases remained unmatched. Sequencing used immunoSEQ multiplex PCR; TCRdb keeps in-frame clones, though not all of them. The table shows tens of thousands of clones, with around nine tenths occurring only once. Sequenced input: PBMCs. The TCR originated in a man aged 18-30 years in good health and CMV-seronegative. This chain connects TRBV28 to TRBJ2-3; 9 bases match TRBD2. The CDR3 reads CASSFSGAVGDGGRVADTQYF. Written as DNA, the CDR3 is TGTGCCAGCAGTTTTAGTGGGGCAGTCGGTGATGGCGGGAGGGTAGCAGATACGCAGTATTTT.